This record covers a single T cell receptor beta chain. Germline CDR1 reads SGHKS; CDR2 reads YYEKEE (reference sequence). The CDR3 is 17 amino acids. Trimming took 5 bases from V and 0 from J; bases not matched to a gene: 8. This record belongs to a study of cytomegalovirus exposure and HLA in healthy donors. The primer mix had 60 Vbeta and 13 Jbeta primers. Assay: immunoSEQ multiplex PCR; the TCRdb copy retains only in-frame clones and omits some. The sample lists about 63,000 clones, more than 65% seen once, with about 2.8% in the top ten. The sample taken for sequencing was PBMCs. V usage is TRBV5-5 and J usage is TRBJ1-3, with TRBD1 identical over 10 bases. The sequence came from a woman aged 25-40 years in good health and CMV-seronegative. CDR3 bases: TGTGCCAGCAGTCGGGACAGGGGCGGAAGCTCTGGAAACACCATATATTTT. Translated: CASSRDRGGSSGNTIYF. Using reference TRBV5-5 and TRBJ1-3 for the parts outside the CDR3, the full variable domain is DAGVTQSPTHLIKTRGQQVTLRCSPISGHKSVSWYQQVLGQGPQFIFQYYEKEERGRGNFPDRFSARQFPNYSSELNVNALLLGDSALYLCASSRDRGGSSGNTIYFGEGSWLTVV.